A selection of T cell receptor beta chains follows, all from one sample in a study of shared clonotypes between healthy human individuals. The assay was immunoSEQ multiplex PCR, and TCRdb's table has in-frame clones only and misses some. The profile shows roughly 500,000 clones, about 72% of them singletons. Sequenced sample: PBMCs. These receptors all come from a woman in her thirties or forties in good health. Some clones in this sample may be carry-over from other donors' samples. Each CDR3 is given with its conserved first and last residue. The D gene is left open where the match is weak. Size is stated for part of the rows, as once, few or many counts, or as a class when the clone is expanded.

>few|TRBV6-1|.|TRBJ2-7
TGTGCCAGCAGTGAGCGACGGACGGACCTATACTTC
CASSERRTDLYF
>.|TRBV6-5|.|TRBJ2-7
TGTGCCAGCAGTTACTCGAGGCAGGGATACGAGCAGTACTTC
CASSYSRQGYEQYF
>.|TRBV2|.|TRBJ2-7
TGTGCCAGCAGTGAGAGGAGGCACGAGCAGTACTTC
CASSERRHEQYF
>.|TRBV2|.|TRBJ2-7
TGTGCCAGCAGTGACCACGAGGGATACGAGCAGTACTTC
CASSDHEGYEQYF
>.|TRBV2|.|TRBJ2-4
TGTGCCAGCAGCACTTCGGGACTGGAAAACATTCAGTACTTC
CASSTSGLENIQYF
>.|TRBV5-1|TRBD2|TRBJ2-1
TGCGCCAGCAGCTTGGAGAGGCGGGAGGGCCGTTACAATGAGCAGTTCTTC
CASSLERREGRYNEQFF
>.|TRBV30|.|TRBJ2-7
TGTGCCTGGAGTGTAGGGGGGCTTGTCGAGCAGTACTTC
CAWSVGGLVEQYF
>once|TRBV5-4|.|TRBJ1-2
TGTGCCAGCAGCTTGGGGGGGGCAGGGAAGACTGGCTACACCTTC
CASSLGGAGKTGYTF
>.|TRBV27|.|TRBJ1-4
TGTGCCAGCAGTTTGGCACAGCCCAATGAAAAACTGTTTTTT
CASSLAQPNEKLFF
>.|TRBV15|.|TRBJ2-2
TGTGCCACCAGCAGGGGACCGGCGGGGCCCGGGGAGCTGTTTTTT
CATSRGPAGPGELFF
>once|TRBV18|.|TRBJ1-4
TGTGCCAGCTCGCCCGGTCGTGCGGCGGGCGAAAAACTGTTTTTT
CASSPGRAAGEKLFF
>.|TRBV27|.|TRBJ1-1
TGTGCCAGCAGTTCCAGGGAAAGGGACACTGAAGCTTTCTTT
CASSSRERDTEAFF
>.|TRBV5-1|.|TRBJ2-3
TGCGCCAGCAGCCTCACAAACCGGGGGCCGGTGGATACGCAGTATTTT
CASSLTNRGPVDTQYF
>.|TRBV9|TRBD2|TRBJ2-5
TGTGCCAGCAGCGTAGGGGCTAGCGGAAAAGAGACCCAGTACTTC
CASSVGASGKETQYF
>.|TRBV5-4|.|TRBJ2-1
TGCGCCAGCAGCCAAGATGGAGGGACGGCCCAGTTCTTC
CASSQDGGTAQFF
>.|TRBV6-1|.|TRBJ2-3
TGTGCCAGCAGTGAATCGGGGCGTAGCACAGATACGCAGTATTTT
CASSESGRSTDTQYF
>.|TRBV2|TRBD2|TRBJ2-3
TGTGCCAGCAGCCTTTTAGCGGGAAGTGGGCTGAATACGCAGTATTTT
CASSLLAGSGLNTQYF
>.|TRBV25-1|.|TRBJ2-3
TGTGCCAGCAGTGGTGCGGGAACAGATACGCAGTATTTT
CASSGAGTDTQYF
>.|TRBV14|.|TRBJ2-7
TGTGCCAGCAGCCAAGGTCAGGGCAGAGCGCGCGAGCAGTACTTC
CASSQGQGRAREQYF
>.|TRBV27|TRBD1|TRBJ2-1
TGTGCCAGCAGTTTTCGCCCCCCACACAGGGGCCGTACCTACAATGAGCAGTTCTTC
CASSFRPPHRGRTYNEQFF